This TCR beta chain stems from a study of cytomegalovirus exposure and HLA in healthy donors. Broader study findings: A later analysis reportedly found fewer N-insertions in an Asian-associated ancestry cluster than the roughly 670-donor mean.

Researchers ran the PCR with 60 Vbeta and 13 Jbeta primers. Clones were sequenced by immunoSEQ multiplex PCR, and TCRdb holds only the in-frame ones, with some missing. The table has about 190,000 clones, roughly 80% seen once. V lost 4 bases, J lost 6 bases, and 16 bases lay in between. Germline V CDR1 and CDR2: SGHTA, FQGNSA. The CDR3 contains 15 residues. About this clone itself: Antigen specificity is unknown.

The rearrangement links TRBV7-2 to TRBJ1-5; D is unresolved. Specimen: PBMCs. The TCR comes from a woman in her thirties in good health and CMV-seropositive. The CDR3 DNA follows: TGTGCCAGCAGCTACCAACACGTGACGGGTCAGCCCCAGCATTTT. This codes for CASSYQHVTGQPQHF.